Below, 10 T cell receptor beta chains from the same sample are listed, as sequenced in a study of shared clonotypes between healthy human individuals. Produced via immunoSEQ multiplex PCR; TCRdb's table is partial and in-frame only. The sample comprises about 2 million clones, approximately 95% of which are singletons, and 0.9% to 1.3% rests with the top ten. CD45RO-negative cells were positively selected for CCR7, leaving out terminally differentiated effector memory CD45RA+ cells. Source material: naive CD8+ T cells sorted from blood. These receptors came from a man aged 18 to 35 in good health.

The J gene is TRBJ2-5, the V gene TRBV1; the table's D gene call, TRBD2, was not cross checked with the DNA. TRBV1 is reported as a pseudogene. CDR3 size: 14 residues. The CDR3 spells CTSSPRGGDGSQYF. DNA of the CDR3: TGCACCAGCAGCCCCCGCGGGGGGGACGGGTCCCAGTACTTC.

Note on this clone: Other nucleotide sequences in the sample specify the same CDR3. The chain uses TRBV10-1 and TRBJ1-1; D not resolved. Germline V gene lookup returns CDR1 WNHNN and CDR2 SYGVQD (reference sequence). V was cut by 3 bases and J by 0 bases, with 5 bases left in between. The CDR3 is 13 amino acids. CDR3 sequence (DNA): TGCGCCAGCAGTGAATTGATGAACACTGAAGCTTTCTTT. Its translation is CASSELMNTEAFF.

This chain connects TRBV4-1 to TRBJ2-2; D gene uncertain. The germline CDR1 and CDR2 sequences are MGHRA and YSYEKL. This CDR3 is 15 amino acids long. Trimming stripped 1 base from V and 8 bases from J, with 14 bases between. CDR3 protein: CASSQADYPTGELFF. DNA for the CDR3: TGCGCCAGCAGCCAAGCTGATTACCCCACAGGGGAGCTGTTTTTT.

The chain links TRBV27 to TRBJ2-7, with a weak D call TRBD2 (5 bases). Germline values: CDR1 MNHEY, CDR2 SMNVEV (reference sequence). There are 15 residues in the CDR3. The V end was cut by 0 bases, the J end by 1 base, with 10 bases between. In DNA form, the CDR3 reads TGTGCCAGCAGTTTATCGAACGGGGTTTCCTACGAGCAGTACTTC. This translates into CASSLSNGVSYEQYF.

The chain has TRBV6-5 and TRBJ2-1; 8 nucleotides agree with TRBD2. Germline V gene sequence: CDR1 MNHEY, CDR2 SVGAGI. This CDR3 has 16 residues. J lost 2 bases, V lost 4 bases, and 7 bases had no gene match. The chain's CDR3 is CASSLESGGTYNEQFF. CDR3 nucleotides: TGTGCCAGCAGTTTGGAGAGCGGGGGTACCTACAATGAGCAGTTCTTC.

V gene TRBV10-3 combines with J gene TRBJ1-2; D call uncertain. Trimming cost V 5 bases and J 8 bases, with 21 bases left between them. In germline, CDR1 is ENHRY, CDR2 SYGVKD. The CDR3 has 15 amino acids. CDR3 in DNA: TGTGCCATCAGTAACGGGATCCAAGACCCCCAGGGCTACACCTTC. It codes for CAISNGIQDPQGYTF.

The sample holds one count of this clone. This chain links TRBV4-3 with TRBJ2-7; the D gene could be TRBD1 or TRBD2 (6 bases each). CDR3 length: 14 residues. CDR1 and CDR2 from the germline V gene are LGHNA and YSLEER. The V end lost 0 bases, the J end lost 5 bases, and 11 bases lay between the germline ends. This CDR3 is CASSQDGGADEQYF. The CDR3 DNA follows: TGCGCCAGCAGCCAAGACGGGGGCGCCGACGAGCAGTACTTC.

The chain employs TRBV25-1 and TRBJ1-5; a possible D gene is TRBD1 (5 bases). V was trimmed by 4 bases and J by 1 base, leaving 8 bases between them. Germline V gene sequence: CDR1 MGHDK, CDR2 SYGVNS. There are 14 residues in the CDR3. CDR3 residues: CASSVQGSNQPQHF. CDR3 bases: TGTGCCAGCAGTGTTCAGGGAAGCAATCAGCCCCAGCATTTT.

V and J are TRBV9 and TRBJ2-3, with TRBD1 as a possible D gene (6 bases). This CDR3 region has 15 residues. Germline CDR1 is SGDLS and CDR2 is YYNGEE. Between the trimmed V and J ends, which lost 2 bases and 1 base, there was a span of 11 bases. CDR3 amino acids: CASSVRGEGTDTQYF. CDR3 nucleotides: TGTGCCAGCAGCGTCAGGGGAGAGGGCACAGATACGCAGTATTTT. Looking up the rest from reference TRBV9 and TRBJ2-3 gives the full variable domain: DSGVTQTPKHLITATGQRVTLRCSPRSGDLSVYWYQQSLDQGLQFLIQYYNGEERAKGNILERFSAQQFPDLHSELNLSSLELGDSALYFCASSVRGEGTDTQYFGPGTRLTVL.

The chain uses TRBV5-6 and TRBJ2-4; D gene unclear. Germline CDR1 and CDR2: SGHDT and YYEEEE. V was shortened by 4 bases and J by 9 bases, with 11 bases between the two germline ends. The CDR3 loop spans 12 amino acids. This CDR3 is CASSPLAGIQYF. The CDR3 coding sequence is TGTGCCAGCAGCCCGCTCGCTGGCATTCAGTACTTC.